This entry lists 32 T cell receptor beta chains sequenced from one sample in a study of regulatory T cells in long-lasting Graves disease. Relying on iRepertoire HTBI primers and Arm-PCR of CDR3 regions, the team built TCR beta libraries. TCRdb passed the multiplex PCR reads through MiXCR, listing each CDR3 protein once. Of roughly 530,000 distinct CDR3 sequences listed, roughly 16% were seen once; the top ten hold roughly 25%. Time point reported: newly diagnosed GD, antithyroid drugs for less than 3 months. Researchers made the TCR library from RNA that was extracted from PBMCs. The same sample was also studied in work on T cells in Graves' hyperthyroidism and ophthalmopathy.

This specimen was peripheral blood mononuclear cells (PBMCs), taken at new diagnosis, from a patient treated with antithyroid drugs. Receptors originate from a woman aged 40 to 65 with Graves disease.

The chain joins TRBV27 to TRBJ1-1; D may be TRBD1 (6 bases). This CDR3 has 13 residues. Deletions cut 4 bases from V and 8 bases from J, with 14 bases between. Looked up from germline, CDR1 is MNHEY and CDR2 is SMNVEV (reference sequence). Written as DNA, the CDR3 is TGTGCCAGCAGTTCGCAAAGCAGGGGCGAAGCTTTCTTT. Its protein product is CASSSQSRGEAFF.

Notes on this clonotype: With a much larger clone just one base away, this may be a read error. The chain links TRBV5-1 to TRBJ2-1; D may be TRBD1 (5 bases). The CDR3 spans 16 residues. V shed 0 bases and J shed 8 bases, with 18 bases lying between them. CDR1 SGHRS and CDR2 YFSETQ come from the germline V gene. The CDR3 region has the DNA TGCGCCAGCAGCTTGGTTCAGGGAAAGGGTAAGGATGAGCAGTTCTTC. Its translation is CASSLVQGKGKDEQFF.

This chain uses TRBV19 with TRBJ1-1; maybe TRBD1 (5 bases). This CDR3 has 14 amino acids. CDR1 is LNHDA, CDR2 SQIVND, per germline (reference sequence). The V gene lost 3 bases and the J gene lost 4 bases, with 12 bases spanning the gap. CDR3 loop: CASSIGGSGTEAFF. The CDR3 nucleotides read TGTGCCAGTAGTATTGGGGGGAGTGGCACTGAAGCTTTCTTT. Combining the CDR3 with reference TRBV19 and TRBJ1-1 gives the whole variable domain DGGITQSPKYLFRKEGQNVTLSCEQNLNHDAMYWYRQDPGQGLRLIYYSQIVNDFQKGDIAEGYSVSREKKESFPLTVTSAQKNPTAFYLCASSIGGSGTEAFFGQGTRLTVV.

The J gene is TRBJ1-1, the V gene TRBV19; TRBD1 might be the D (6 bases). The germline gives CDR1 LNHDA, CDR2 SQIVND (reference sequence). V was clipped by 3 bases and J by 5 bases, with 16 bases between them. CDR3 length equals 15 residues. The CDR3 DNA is TGTGCCAGTAGTATGGCTGGGGGGGGCAGGACTGAAGCTTTCTTT. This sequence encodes CASSMAGGGRTEAFF.

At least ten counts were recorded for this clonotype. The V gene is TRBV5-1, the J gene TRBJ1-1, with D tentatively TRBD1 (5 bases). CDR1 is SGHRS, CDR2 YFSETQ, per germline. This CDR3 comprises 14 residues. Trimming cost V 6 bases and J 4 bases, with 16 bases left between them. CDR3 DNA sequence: TGCGCCAGCACGGTCACACCAGGGAGCACTGAAGCTTTCTTT. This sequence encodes CASTVTPGSTEAFF.

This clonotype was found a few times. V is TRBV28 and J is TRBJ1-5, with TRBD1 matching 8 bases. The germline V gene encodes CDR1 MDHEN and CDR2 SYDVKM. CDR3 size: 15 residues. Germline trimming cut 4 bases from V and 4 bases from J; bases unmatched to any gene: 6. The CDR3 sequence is CASSSDRGWNQPQHF. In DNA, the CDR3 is TGTGCCAGCAGTTCTGACAGGGGATGGAATCAGCCCCAGCATTTT.

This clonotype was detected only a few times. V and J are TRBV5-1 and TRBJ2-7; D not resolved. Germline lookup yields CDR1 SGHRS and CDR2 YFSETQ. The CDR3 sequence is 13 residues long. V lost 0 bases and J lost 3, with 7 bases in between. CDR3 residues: CASSLAEFYEQYF. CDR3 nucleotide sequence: TGCGCCAGCAGCTTGGCGGAGTTCTACGAGCAGTACTTC.

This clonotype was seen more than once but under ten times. CDR3 amino acids: CASSSASGWGEQYF. The DNA for the CDR3 is TGTGCCAGCAGCTCCGCGTCGGGGTGGGGCGAGCAGTACTTC. The chain has TRBV27 and TRBJ2-7; D might be TRBD2 (5 bases). Germline CDR1 reads MNHEY; CDR2 reads SMNVEV (reference sequence). Trimming pared 6 bases from V and 6 bases from J, leaving 18 bases between. The CDR3 runs 14 residues.

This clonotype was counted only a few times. The CDR3 DNA follows: TGCGCCAGCAGCTTGGATAGGCCCGGAGGCTACACCTTC. The encoded protein is CASSLDRPGGYTF. This rearrangement joins TRBV5-1 to TRBJ1-2; D unclear. Trimming left V 0 bases short and J 8 bases short, with 11 bases between. The CDR3 runs 13 residues. In germline, CDR1 is SGHRS, CDR2 YFSETQ.

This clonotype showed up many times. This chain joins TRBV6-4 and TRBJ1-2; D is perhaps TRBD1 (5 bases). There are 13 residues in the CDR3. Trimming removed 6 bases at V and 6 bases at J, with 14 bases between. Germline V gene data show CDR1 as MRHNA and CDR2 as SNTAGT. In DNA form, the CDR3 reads TGTGCCAGCAGCACGACAGCTGGGGATGGCTACACCTTC. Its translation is CASSTTAGDGYTF.

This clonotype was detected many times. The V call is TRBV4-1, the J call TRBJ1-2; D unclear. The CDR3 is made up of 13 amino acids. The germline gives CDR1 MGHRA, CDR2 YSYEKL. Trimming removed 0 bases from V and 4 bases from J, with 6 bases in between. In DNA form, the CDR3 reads TGCGCCAGCAGCCAAGACAGCTTCTATGGCTACACCTTC. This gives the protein CASSQDSFYGYTF.

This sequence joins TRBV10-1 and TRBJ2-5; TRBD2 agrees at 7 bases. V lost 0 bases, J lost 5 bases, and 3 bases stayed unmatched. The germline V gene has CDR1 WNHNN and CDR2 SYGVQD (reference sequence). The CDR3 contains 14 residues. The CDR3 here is CASSESLAAETQYF. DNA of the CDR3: TGCGCCAGCAGTGAGTCCCTAGCGGCGGAGACCCAGTACTTC.

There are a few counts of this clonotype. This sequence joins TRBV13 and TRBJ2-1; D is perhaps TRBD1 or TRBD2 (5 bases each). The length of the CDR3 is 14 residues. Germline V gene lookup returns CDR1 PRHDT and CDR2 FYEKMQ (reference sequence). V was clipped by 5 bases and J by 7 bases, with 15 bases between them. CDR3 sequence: CASSRDPQVNEQFF. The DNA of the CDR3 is TGTGCCAGCAGCCGGGACCCGCAGGTGAATGAGCAGTTCTTC. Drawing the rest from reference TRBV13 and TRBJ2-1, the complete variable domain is AAGVIQSPRHLIKEKRETATLKCYPIPRHDTVYWYQQGPGQDPQFLISFYEKMQSDKGSIPDRFSAQQFSDYHSELNMSSLELGDSALYFCASSRDPQVNEQFFGPGTRLTVL.

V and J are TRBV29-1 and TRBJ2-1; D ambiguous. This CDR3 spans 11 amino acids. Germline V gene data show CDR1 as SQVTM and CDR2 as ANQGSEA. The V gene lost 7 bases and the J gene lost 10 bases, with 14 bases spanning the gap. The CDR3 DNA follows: TGCAGCGGTACAATCGTCAGGGAGCAGTTCTTC. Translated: CSGTIVREQFF.

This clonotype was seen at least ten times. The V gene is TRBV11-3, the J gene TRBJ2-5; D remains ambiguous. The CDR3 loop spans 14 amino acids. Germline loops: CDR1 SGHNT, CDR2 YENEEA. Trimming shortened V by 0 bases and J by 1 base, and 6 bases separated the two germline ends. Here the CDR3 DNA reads TGTGCCAGCAGCTTAGATCGCCTCCAAGAGACCCAGTACTTC. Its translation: CASSLDRLQETQYF.

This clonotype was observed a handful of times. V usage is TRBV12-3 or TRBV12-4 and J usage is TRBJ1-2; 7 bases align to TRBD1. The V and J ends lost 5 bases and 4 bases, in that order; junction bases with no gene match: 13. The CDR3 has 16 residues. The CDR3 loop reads CASSLPLSGGSYGYTF. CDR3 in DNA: TGTGCCAGCAGTCTACCTCTGTCAGGGGGTAGCTATGGCTACACCTTC.

Written as DNA, the CDR3 is TGTGCCAGCACCCATTCCGCTTATAGCAATCAGCCCCAGCATTTT. Residues: CASTHSAYSNQPQHF. The genes are TRBV6-2 or TRBV6-3 and TRBJ1-5; D remains ambiguous. Germline V lookup: CDR1 MNHEY, CDR2 SVGEGT. V was cut by 7 bases and J by 0 bases, with 13 bases left in between. This CDR3 contains 15 residues.

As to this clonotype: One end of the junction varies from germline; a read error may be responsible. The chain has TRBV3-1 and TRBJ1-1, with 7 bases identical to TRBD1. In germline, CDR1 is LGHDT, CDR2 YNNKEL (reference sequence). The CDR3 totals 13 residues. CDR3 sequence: CASSQDQGTAPTF. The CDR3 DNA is TGTGCCAGCAGCCAAGATCAAGGGACAGCCCCGACCTTT.

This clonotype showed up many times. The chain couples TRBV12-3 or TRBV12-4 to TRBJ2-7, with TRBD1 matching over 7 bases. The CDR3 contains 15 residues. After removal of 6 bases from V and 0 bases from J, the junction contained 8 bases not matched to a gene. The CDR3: CASRSDRASSYEQYF. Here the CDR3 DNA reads TGTGCCAGCAGATCCGACAGGGCAAGCTCCTACGAGCAGTACTTC.

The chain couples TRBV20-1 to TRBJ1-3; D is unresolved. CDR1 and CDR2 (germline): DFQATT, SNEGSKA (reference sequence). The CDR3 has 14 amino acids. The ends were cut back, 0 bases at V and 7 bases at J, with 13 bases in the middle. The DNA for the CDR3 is TGCAGTGCTAGAGATGGCGAGTGGGTCAACACCATATATTTT. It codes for CSARDGEWVNTIYF.

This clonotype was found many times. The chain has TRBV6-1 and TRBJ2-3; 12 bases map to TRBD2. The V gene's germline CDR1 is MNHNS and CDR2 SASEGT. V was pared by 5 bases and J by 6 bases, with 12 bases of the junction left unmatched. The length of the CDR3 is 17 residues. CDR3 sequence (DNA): TGTGCCAGCAGTCGCCTTCCTAGCGGGGGGGCCAAGGATACGCAGTATTTT. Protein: CASSRLPSGGAKDTQYF.

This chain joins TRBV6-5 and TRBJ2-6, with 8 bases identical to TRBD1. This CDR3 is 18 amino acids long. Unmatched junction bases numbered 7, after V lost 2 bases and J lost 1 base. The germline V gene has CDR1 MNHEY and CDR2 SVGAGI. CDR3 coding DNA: TGTGCCAGCAGTTACAGAGGACAGGGAGTTTCTGGGGCCAACGTCCTGACTTTC. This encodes CASSYRGQGVSGANVLTF.

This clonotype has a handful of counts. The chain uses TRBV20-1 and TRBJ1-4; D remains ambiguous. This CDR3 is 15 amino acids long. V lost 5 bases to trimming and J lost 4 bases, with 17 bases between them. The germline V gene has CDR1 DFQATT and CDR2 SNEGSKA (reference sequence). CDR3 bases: TGCAGTGCTGGCCTAAGACCGCGATATAATGAAAAACTGTTTTTT. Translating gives CSAGLRPRYNEKLFF.

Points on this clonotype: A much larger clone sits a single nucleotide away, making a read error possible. The CDR3 coding sequence is TGCAGTGCTAGAGATCACACGCGTGAAAAACTGTTTTTT. Translating it yields CSARDHTREKLFF. The chain recombines TRBV20-1 with TRBJ1-4; no firm D call. CDR1 is DFQATT, CDR2 SNEGSKA, per germline (reference sequence). The CDR3 contains 13 residues. V was trimmed by 0 bases and J by 7 bases, leaving 9 bases between them.

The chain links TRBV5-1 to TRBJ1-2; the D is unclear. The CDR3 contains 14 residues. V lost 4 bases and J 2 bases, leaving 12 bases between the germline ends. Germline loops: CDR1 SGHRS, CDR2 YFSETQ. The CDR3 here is CASSPGSTNYGYTF. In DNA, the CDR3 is TGCGCCAGCAGCCCCGGGTCGACAAACTATGGCTACACCTTC.

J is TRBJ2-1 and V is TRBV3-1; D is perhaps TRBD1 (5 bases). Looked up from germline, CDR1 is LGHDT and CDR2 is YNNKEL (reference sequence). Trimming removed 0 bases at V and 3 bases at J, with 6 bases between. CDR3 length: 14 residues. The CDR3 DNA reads TGTGCCAGCAGCCAAGAAGACAGCTACAATGAGCAGTTCTTC. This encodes CASSQEDSYNEQFF.

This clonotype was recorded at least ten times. DNA for the CDR3: TGTGCCAGCAGCTTGGACCCCCTATTTGATACGCAGTATTTT. Its translation is CASSLDPLFDTQYF. V usage is TRBV7-9 and J usage is TRBJ2-3; D uncertain. Germline loops: CDR1 SEHNR, CDR2 FQNEAQ (reference sequence). V was shortened by 3 bases and J by 6 bases, with 13 bases between the two germline ends. This CDR3 is 14 amino acids long.

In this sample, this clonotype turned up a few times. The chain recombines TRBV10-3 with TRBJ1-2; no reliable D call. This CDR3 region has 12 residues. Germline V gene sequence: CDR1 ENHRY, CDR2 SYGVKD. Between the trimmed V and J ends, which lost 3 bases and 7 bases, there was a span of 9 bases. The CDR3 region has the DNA TGTGCCATCAGTGACGGGGTCGCTGGCTACACCTTC. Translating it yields CAISDGVAGYTF.

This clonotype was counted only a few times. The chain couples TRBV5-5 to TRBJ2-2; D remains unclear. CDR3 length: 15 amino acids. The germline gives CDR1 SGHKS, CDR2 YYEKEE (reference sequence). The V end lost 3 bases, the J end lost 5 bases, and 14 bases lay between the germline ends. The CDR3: CASSSSPFGTGELFF. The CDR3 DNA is TGTGCCAGCAGCTCATCCCCATTTGGGACCGGGGAGCTGTTTTTT.

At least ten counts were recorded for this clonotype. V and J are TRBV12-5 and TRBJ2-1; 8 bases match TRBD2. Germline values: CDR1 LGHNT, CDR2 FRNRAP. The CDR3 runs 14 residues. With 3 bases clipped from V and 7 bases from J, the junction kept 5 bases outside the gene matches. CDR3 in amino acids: CASGFGLAGNEQFF. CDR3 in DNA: TGTGCTAGTGGTTTTGGACTAGCAGGTAATGAGCAGTTCTTC.

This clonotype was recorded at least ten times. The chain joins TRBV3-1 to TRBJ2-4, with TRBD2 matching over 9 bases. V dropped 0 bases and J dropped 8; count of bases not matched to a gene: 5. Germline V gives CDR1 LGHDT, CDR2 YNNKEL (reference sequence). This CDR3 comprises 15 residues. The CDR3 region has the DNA TGTGCCAGCAGCCAAGATCTACAGCGGGAGGACATTCAGTACTTC. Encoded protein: CASSQDLQREDIQYF.

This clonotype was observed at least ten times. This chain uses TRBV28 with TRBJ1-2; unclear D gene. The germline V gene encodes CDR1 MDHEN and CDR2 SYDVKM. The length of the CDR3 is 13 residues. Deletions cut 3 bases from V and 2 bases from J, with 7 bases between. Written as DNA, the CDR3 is TGTGCCAGCAGTTTGAGCCTAAACTATGGCTACACCTTC. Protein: CASSLSLNYGYTF.